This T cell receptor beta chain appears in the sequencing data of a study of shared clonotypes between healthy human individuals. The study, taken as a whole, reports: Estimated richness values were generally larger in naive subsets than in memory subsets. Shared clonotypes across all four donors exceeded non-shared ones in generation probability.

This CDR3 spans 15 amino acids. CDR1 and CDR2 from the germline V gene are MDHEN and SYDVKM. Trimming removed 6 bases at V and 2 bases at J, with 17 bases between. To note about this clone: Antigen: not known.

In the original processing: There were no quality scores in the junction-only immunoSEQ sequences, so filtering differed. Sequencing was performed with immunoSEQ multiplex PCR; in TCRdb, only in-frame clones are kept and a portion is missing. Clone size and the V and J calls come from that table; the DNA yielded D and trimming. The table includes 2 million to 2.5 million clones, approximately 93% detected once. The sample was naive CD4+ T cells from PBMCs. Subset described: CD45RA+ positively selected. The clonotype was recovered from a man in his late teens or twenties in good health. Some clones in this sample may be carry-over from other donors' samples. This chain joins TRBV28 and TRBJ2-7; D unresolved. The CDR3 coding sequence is TGTGCCAGCAGAACCCCAGGTTCGCAGGCCTACGAGCAGTACTTC. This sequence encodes CASRTPGSQAYEQYF.